The T cell receptor beta chain under discussion was sequenced for a study of shared clonotypes between healthy human individuals. As for the study in general: In total, the donors were a couple of women and a few men aged 18 to 49. Study results and limitations: The authors sampled blood alone, and tissue repertoires likely differ.

The CDR3 is 13 amino acids. V was pared by 5 bases and J by 7 bases, with 12 bases between. Germline V gene data show CDR1 as LNHDA and CDR2 as SQIVND (reference sequence). The method was immunoSEQ multiplex PCR; TCRdb's version includes in-frame clones alone and lacks a portion of them. The table lists fewer than 650,000 clones, 75% to 85% of them singletons. A remark on this clone: Its target is unknown.

This chain joins TRBV19 and TRBJ1-5; D is undetermined. Sequencing was done on a sample of PBMCs. The source is a woman aged 40 to 50 in good health. Some clones in this sample may be carry-over from other donors' samples. CDR3 in DNA: TGTGCCAGTAGTCCCGGGTTGACCCAGCCCCAGCATTTT. Encoded protein: CASSPGLTQPQHF.